The next 32 T cell receptor beta chains were all read from a single sample in a study of T cell responses to AZD1222 COVID-19 vaccine. Profiling relied on immunoSEQ multiplex PCR, and the TCRdb table lists in-frame clones only, not all of them. The sample carries some 150,000 clones, around four fifths recorded once. The sample consisted of peripheral blood, taken on day 0 of MenACWY control vaccination. Receptor source: an adult in good health.

The V and J genes are TRBV5-6 and TRBJ2-7, with 9 bases lining up with TRBD1. The CDR3 contains 19 residues. V dropped 2 bases and J dropped 4; count of bases not matched to a gene: 19. CDR1 and CDR2 from the germline V gene are SGHDT and YYEEEE. Here the CDR3 DNA reads TGTGCCAGCAGCTTATTGTGGACACCTGTTAGGACAGGGGATTACGAGCAGTACGTC. It encodes CASSLLWTPVRTGDYEQYV.

The chain couples TRBV19 to TRBJ1-6; possibly TRBD1 for D (5 bases). Trimming cost V 5 bases and J 15 bases, with 14 bases left between them. The germline gives CDR1 LNHDA, CDR2 SQIVND (reference sequence). The CDR3 extends over 12 amino acids. The CDR3 region is CASSAAGQVLHF. The CDR3 DNA sequence: TGTGCCAGTAGTGCTGCAGGGCAAGTCCTCCACTTT.

The V call is TRBV12-5, the J call TRBJ1-4, with D maybe TRBD1 (5 bases). V was clipped by 6 bases and J by 8 bases, with 19 bases between them. CDR1 and CDR2 (germline): LGHNT, FRNRAP. The CDR3 contains 15 residues. CDR3 residues: CASGGQAGTGEKLFF. The CDR3 region has the DNA TGTGCTAGTGGAGGGCAGGCAGGGACGGGAGAAAAACTGTTTTTT.

The rearrangement joins TRBV5-1 to TRBJ2-3; D gene unclear. V was cut by 0 bases and J by 2 bases, with 7 bases left in between. CDR1 is SGHRS, CDR2 YFSETQ, per germline. The CDR3 has 14 residues. The CDR3 here is CASSLGVLTDTQYF. The CDR3 nucleotides read TGCGCCAGCAGCTTGGGAGTCCTCACAGATACGCAGTATTTT.

The V gene is TRBV7-9, the J gene TRBJ2-7; D is ambiguous. Germline values: CDR1 SEHNR, CDR2 FQNEAQ (reference sequence). The V gene lost 0 bases and the J gene lost 2 bases, with 20 bases spanning the gap. There are 18 residues in the CDR3. The CDR3 coding sequence is TGTGCCAGCAGCTTAGCGTCTGGTAGGGTCCCCAAAGCCTACGAGCAGTACTTC. It is translated as CASSLASGRVPKAYEQYF.

The chain links TRBV18 to TRBJ2-7; D gene uncertain. The V gene lost 6 bases and the J gene lost 5 bases, with 8 bases spanning the gap. This CDR3 has 11 residues. Germline assignment: CDR1 KGHSH and CDR2 LQKENI. The CDR3 is CASSGSNEQYF. CDR3 coding DNA: TGTGCCAGCTCGGGCTCTAACGAGCAGTACTTC.

This clone was observed once. The chain is built from TRBV11-2 and TRBJ1-1; possible D gene TRBD1, 5 bases. Trimming shortened V by 1 base and J by 3 bases, and 15 bases separated the two germline ends. CDR1 and CDR2 (germline): SGHAT, FQNNGV. The CDR3 totals 16 residues. The CDR3: CASSLGAWGSDTEAFF. The CDR3 region has the DNA TGTGCCAGCAGCTTAGGGGCCTGGGGGTCGGACACTGAAGCTTTCTTT.

The rearrangement joins TRBV19 to TRBJ1-2, with TRBD1 as a possible D gene (6 bases). The germline CDR1 and CDR2 sequences are LNHDA and SQIVND (reference sequence). This CDR3 comprises 17 residues. V was trimmed by 3 bases and J by 5 bases, leaving 22 bases between them. In DNA, the CDR3 is TGTGCCAGTAGTATTGGGGCAGGGGAAGCAGTAACGTATGGCTACACCTTC. Translating gives CASSIGAGEAVTYGYTF.

This clone showed up just once. The J gene is TRBJ2-7, the V gene TRBV11-1; D gene ambiguous. V dropped 3 bases and J dropped 2 bases, with 8 bases sitting between them. Germline V gives CDR1 SGHAT, CDR2 FQDESV (reference sequence). The CDR3 runs to 13 residues. CDR3: CASSFGSTYEQYF. The CDR3 coding sequence is TGTGCCAGCAGCTTCGGCAGCACCTACGAGCAGTACTTC.

The gene calls are TRBV2 and TRBJ2-1; D gene uncertain. This CDR3 is 15 amino acids long. Germline lookup yields CDR1 SNHLY and CDR2 FYNNEI. The V end lost 1 base, the J end lost 0 bases, and 7 bases lay between the germline ends. CDR3 bases: TGTGCCAGCAGTGAAGACGGATTCTCCTACAATGAGCAGTTCTTC. Protein product: CASSEDGFSYNEQFF.

The chain carries TRBV2 and TRBJ1-2, with D tentatively TRBD1 (6 bases). This CDR3 contains 11 residues. V dropped 6 bases and J dropped 6 bases, with 8 bases sitting between them. The germline V gene encodes CDR1 SNHLY and CDR2 FYNNEI. The chain's CDR3 is CASRSGDGYTF. CDR3 in DNA: TGTGCCAGCAGATCAGGGGATGGCTACACCTTC.

The chain employs TRBV18 and TRBJ1-1, with TRBD1 matching 7 bases. Germline-derived CDR1 and CDR2 are KGHSH and LQKENI. Trimming at V came to 2 bases and at J to 4 bases, leaving 4 bases not matched to a gene. This CDR3 has 14 residues. The CDR3 loop is CASSPSRTGTEAFF. In nucleotides, the CDR3 is TGTGCCAGCTCACCATCCCGGACAGGCACTGAAGCTTTCTTT. Drawing the rest from reference TRBV18 and TRBJ1-1, the complete variable domain is NAGVMQNPRHLVRRRGQEARLRCSPMKGHSHVYWYRQLPEEGLKFMVYLQKENIIDESGMPKERFSAEFPKEGPSILRIQQVVRGDSAAYFCASSPSRTGTEAFFGQGTRLTVV.

The J gene is TRBJ1-5, the V gene TRBV29-1, with D unclear. Germline V gene data show CDR1 as SQVTM and CDR2 as ANQGSEA. Trimming cost V 6 bases and J 0 bases, with 9 bases left between them. The CDR3 consists of 13 residues. In DNA form, the CDR3 reads TGCAGCGTCGCTAGCAGTAGCAATCAGCCCCAGCATTTT. This translates into CSVASSSNQPQHF.

The chain has TRBV6-2 or TRBV6-3 and TRBJ2-3, with D perhaps matching TRBD1 (7 bases). Germline assignment: CDR1 MNHEY and CDR2 SVGEGT. The V end was cut by 6 bases, the J end by 2 bases, with 15 bases between. The CDR3 sequence is 15 residues long. The CDR3: CASSSGGTATDTQYF. In DNA form, the CDR3 reads TGTGCCAGCAGCTCCGGCGGGACAGCCACAGATACGCAGTATTTT.

The rearrangement uses TRBV13 and TRBJ2-2, with D unresolved. Germline V lookup: CDR1 PRHDT, CDR2 FYEKMQ (reference sequence). The CDR3 covers 15 residues. Deletions cut 3 bases from V and 0 bases from J, with 8 bases between. In DNA, the CDR3 is TGTGCCAGCAGCTTCGGAATAACGAACACCGGGGAGCTGTTTTTT. It yields the protein CASSFGITNTGELFF.

This clone occurred once. The CDR3 loop is CASKALLTGLETQYF. CDR3 bases: TGCGCCAGCAAAGCTTTGCTGACAGGGTTAGAGACCCAGTACTTC. The chain combines TRBV5-1 with TRBJ2-5, with 7 nucleotides matching TRBD1. V gave up 6 bases and J gave up 4 bases; unmatched junction bases: 12. The CDR3 contains 15 residues. Germline V CDR1 and CDR2: SGHRS, YFSETQ.

V is TRBV4-2 and J is TRBJ2-1; TRBD2 matches at 12 bases. V shed 3 bases and J 7 bases; nucleotides not matched to a gene: 10. CDR1 and CDR2 from the germline V gene are LGHNA and YNFKEQ. This CDR3 region has 17 residues. As DNA, the CDR3 is TGTGCCAGCAGCCAGGACCTAGCGGGGGGGACTCCAAATGAGCAGTTCTTC. This codes for CASSQDLAGGTPNEQFF.

The chain uses TRBV12-3 or TRBV12-4 and TRBJ1-4; D remains unclear. The CDR3 covers 12 residues. Trimming stripped 5 bases from V and 4 bases from J, with 5 bases between. CDR3 region: CASSPLNEKLFF. The CDR3 nucleotides are TGTGCCAGCAGTCCCCTTAATGAAAAACTGTTTTTT.

The V gene is TRBV6-5, the J gene TRBJ2-2; D is unresolved. V was trimmed by 6 bases and J by 2 bases, leaving 10 bases between them. Germline loops: CDR1 MNHEY, CDR2 SVGAGI. This CDR3 spans 14 amino acids. The CDR3 sequence: CASRLSKNTGELFF. The CDR3 coding sequence is TGTGCCAGCAGGCTTTCAAAAAACACCGGGGAGCTGTTTTTT.

The V gene is TRBV6-1, the J gene TRBJ2-6; 8 bases fit TRBD1. Germline V CDR1 and CDR2: MNHNS, SASEGT. The CDR3 extends over 18 amino acids. V gave up 2 bases and J gave up 0 bases; unmatched junction bases: 6. CDR3 coding DNA: TGTGCCAGCAGTGAATGGGGACAGGTGCTCTCTGGGGCCAACGTCCTGACTTTC. Residues: CASSEWGQVLSGANVLTF.

The V call is TRBV5-1, the J call TRBJ1-2; perhaps TRBD1 as D (5 bases). The CDR3 has 14 residues. Trimming stripped 4 bases from V and 14 bases from J, with 24 bases between. Looked up from germline, CDR1 is SGHRS and CDR2 is YFSETQ. The CDR3 DNA follows: TGCGCCAGCAGCGTCCTGAGCGGGGGAGGCCCTGGGACCTTC. Protein: CASSVLSGGGPGTF.

In its sample, this clone was seen a few times. The J gene is TRBJ2-5, the V gene TRBV5-4; the D gene could be TRBD1 or TRBD2 (5 bases each). V was cut by 5 bases and J by 1 base, with 15 bases left in between. Germline V CDR1 and CDR2: SGHNT, YYREEE (reference sequence). The CDR3 spans 15 residues. In DNA, the CDR3 is TGTGCCAGCAGAATCGAGAGGGGCTCCCAAGAGACCCAGTACTTC. Translated, it gives CASRIERGSQETQYF. Drawing the rest from reference TRBV5-4 and TRBJ2-5, the complete variable domain is ETGVTQSPTHLIKTRGQQVTLRCSSQSGHNTVSWYQQALGQGPQFIFQYYREEENGRGNFPPRFSGLQFPNYSSELNVNALELDDSALYLCASRIERGSQETQYFGPGTRLLVL.

This chain uses TRBV24-1 with TRBJ2-3; TRBD1 or TRBD2 may be the D gene (5 bases each). Germline CDR1 and CDR2: KGHDR and SFDVKD. This CDR3 spans 13 amino acids. V was clipped by 5 bases and J by 4 bases, with 9 bases between them. In DNA form, the CDR3 reads TGTGCCACCAGTGTGAGGGGTGCAGATACGCAGTATTTT. Translated, it gives CATSVRGADTQYF.

This chain joins TRBV19 and TRBJ2-6, with 9 bases identical to TRBD1. The junction had 4 bases not matched to a gene; V was cut back by 5 bases and J by 8 bases. The CDR3 spans 14 residues. The germline V gene has CDR1 LNHDA and CDR2 SQIVND (reference sequence). The CDR3 nucleotides read TGTGCCAGTAGTCCAACAGGGGGCTCCAACGTCCTGACTTTC. It translates to CASSPTGGSNVLTF.

J is TRBJ2-3 and V is TRBV10-3, with 7 bases identical to TRBD1. This CDR3 has 17 amino acids. The V segment lost 0 bases and the J segment 0 bases; nucleotides outside the gene matches: 6. Germline loops: CDR1 ENHRY, CDR2 SYGVKD. The CDR3 region is CAISESKGTVSTDTQYF. The CDR3 bases are TGTGCCATCAGTGAGTCGAAGGGGACAGTTAGCACAGATACGCAGTATTTT.

This chain joins TRBV13 and TRBJ2-1, with a weak D call TRBD2 (5 bases). CDR3 length: 13 residues. Trimming took off 6 bases at V and 5 bases at J, with 11 bases between the two ends. From germline, CDR1 is PRHDT and CDR2 FYEKMQ (reference sequence). The CDR3 coding sequence is TGTGCCAGCAGTACCGGGGAAGACAATGAGCAGTTCTTC. Encoded protein: CASSTGEDNEQFF.

The chain employs TRBV2 and TRBJ2-3; 7 nucleotides align to TRBD2. Trimming took 1 base from V and 4 from J; bases not matched to a gene: 11. The germline CDR1 and CDR2 sequences are SNHLY and FYNNEI. This CDR3 contains 17 residues. CDR3 in amino acids: CASSEEGLGRGADTQYF. The CDR3 region has the DNA TGTGCCAGCAGTGAAGAGGGCTTGGGGAGGGGAGCAGATACGCAGTATTTT.

The gene calls are TRBV7-8 and TRBJ2-6; 8 bases fit TRBD1. CDR1 is SGHVS and CDR2 is FQNEAQ in the germline V gene. The CDR3 consists of 16 residues. V gave up 5 bases and J gave up 2 bases; unmatched junction bases: 5. The DNA of the CDR3 is TGTGCCAGCAGCCCAACGGACAGGGCTGGGGCCAACGTCCTGACTTTC. It codes for CASSPTDRAGANVLTF. The full variable domain, its missing parts supplied by reference TRBV7-8 and TRBJ2-6, is GAGVSQSPRYKVAKRGQDVALRCDPISGHVSLFWYQQALGQGPEFLTYFQNEAQLDKSGLPSDRFFAERPEGSVSTLKIQRTQQEDSAVYLCASSPTDRAGANVLTFGAGSRLTVL.

J is TRBJ1-4 and V is TRBV7-8; the D is unclear. CDR1 is SGHVS, CDR2 FQNEAQ, per germline. This CDR3 is built from 14 residues. V lost 5 bases and J lost 0, with 7 bases in between. CDR3 sequence reads: CASSPVATNEKLFF. The CDR3 DNA follows: TGTGCCAGCAGCCCAGTTGCAACTAATGAAAAACTGTTTTTT.

Notes on this clone: Additional DNA sequences in this sample encode the identical CDR3. The V and J genes are TRBV10-2 and TRBJ1-1; no definite D call. CDR3 length: 12 amino acids. Trimming removed 5 bases from V and 0 bases from J, with 4 bases in between. CDR1 is WSHSY, CDR2 SAAADI, per germline. The CDR3 nucleotides read TGCGCCAGCAGTCCTCTGAACACTGAAGCTTTCTTT. Amino acid sequence: CASSPLNTEAFF.

V gene TRBV28 combines with J gene TRBJ1-1; 7 bases match TRBD1. Germline V gene data show CDR1 as MDHEN and CDR2 as SYDVKM. The CDR3 covers 14 residues. The junction had 4 bases not matched to a gene; V was cut back by 5 bases and J by 1 base. The CDR3 nucleotides are TGTGCCAGCAGTCTAGGGACAGAGAACACTGAAGCTTTCTTT. Amino acid sequence: CASSLGTENTEAFF. The variable domain in full, with the rest retrieved from reference TRBV28 and TRBJ1-1, is DVKVTQSSRYLVKRTGEKVFLECVQDMDHENMFWYRQDPGLGLRLIYFSYDVKMKEKGDIPEGYSVSREKKERFSLILESASTNQTSMYLCASSLGTENTEAFFGQGTRLTVV.

This chain connects TRBV19 to TRBJ1-5; D gene unclear. Trimming removed 2 bases at V and 0 bases at J, with 14 bases between. The germline gives CDR1 LNHDA, CDR2 SQIVND (reference sequence). The CDR3 covers 17 residues. CDR3 amino acids: CASSIMGGVTSNQPQHF. CDR3 in DNA: TGTGCCAGTAGTATAATGGGCGGGGTAACTAGCAATCAGCCCCAGCATTTT.